This T cell receptor (beta chain) came from a study of human T cells and chemical hapten exposure. Documented time point: patch test 2, 6 weeks after DPC sensitization. Treatment given: therapeutic diphenylcyclopropenone sensitization with weekly scalp DPC. MiXCR was run by TCRdb on the RACE reads, yielding one entry per CDR3 protein. The sample consists of more than 70,000 distinct CDR3 sequences, roughly 12% of them appearing once. Trimming cost V 2 bases and J 2 bases; bases outside gene matches: 5. The CDR3 has 16 residues. The germline gives CDR1 SGHTA, CDR2 FQGNSA. The TCR was taken from a man aged 18 to 29 with alopecia areata. Some clones in this sample may be carry-over from other donors' samples. Source: whole blood, taken in connection with sensitization to the hapten diphenylcyclopropenone (DPC). The V gene is TRBV7-2, the J gene TRBJ2-3, with 9 nucleotides matching TRBD2. The CDR3 DNA sequence: TGTGCCAGCAGCTTACGGCTAGCGGGGCCCACAGATACGCAGTATTTT. As protein: CASSLRLAGPTDTQYF. The entire variable domain, with the rest obtained from reference TRBV7-2 and TRBJ2-3, is as follows: GAGVSQSPSNKVTEKGKDVELRCDPISGHTALYWYRQSLGQGLEFLIYFQGNSAPDKSGLPSDRFSAERTGGSVSTLTIQRTQQEDSAVYLCASSLRLAGPTDTQYFGPGTRLTVL.